This T cell receptor beta chain was recovered during a study of blood T cells in healthy people across ages. Healthy individuals of Caucasian origin from Russia, aged roughly 6 to 90, served as donors. Each sample gave at least 6.5 million isolated PBMCs. Together with a sample-barcoded 5' primer, a J-beta primer mix was included in a second PCR lasting about 7 to 11 cycles. TCRdb fed the 5' RACE reads into MiXCR, producing one record per CDR3 protein. This table has roughly 1,700,000 distinct CDR3 sequences, 28% appearing once. Looked up from germline, CDR1 is MDHEN and CDR2 is SYDVKM. The V gene end was trimmed by 10 bases and the J gene end by 7 bases; junction bases not matched to a gene: 14. CDR3 length equals 15 residues.

This rearrangement joins TRBV28 to TRBJ2-3; 10 bases map to TRBD1. The sample comprised blood. The sequence was obtained from a woman aged 25 to 39 in good health. In nucleotides, the CDR3 is TGTGCCACCGCGGGGGGCGGGACAGGGGTAAATACGCAGTATTTT. The encoded protein is CATAGGGTGVNTQYF.